Listed below are T cell receptor beta chains from one sample, sequenced in a study of glioma-infiltrating T cells after dendritic cell vaccination. Here immunoSEQ multiplex PCR was the method, and the copy in TCRdb shows in-frame clones only, minus some. The table records tens of thousands of clones, 85% to 95% of them present only once. Sequenced material: blood, taken before dendritic cell vaccination. The receptors were sampled from a human donor with glioblastoma. Each CDR3 is given with its conserved first and last residue. D genes are given only for firm matches. Clone size appears in some rows only: once, few, many, or a class for an expanded clone.

>TRBD1|TRBJ2-7|TRBV10-3|NA
CAISETTGYHEQYF
TGTGCCATCAGTGAGACGACAGGGTACCACGAGCAGTACTTC
>TRBD1|TRBJ1-1|TRBV5-1|NA
CASSRDRMNTEAFF
TGCGCCAGCAGCCGGGACAGGATGAACACTGAAGCTTTCTTT
>NA|TRBJ2-1|TRBV9|NA
CASSVGLNEQFF
TGTGCCAGCAGCGTAGGACTAAATGAGCAGTTCTTC
>NA|TRBJ1-2|TRBV7-9|NA
CASSLDVSTYGYTF
TGTGCCAGCAGCTTAGATGTATCGACTTATGGCTACACCTTC
>TRBD1|TRBJ1-2|TRBV6-5|NA
CASSLRQGLFGYTF
TGTGCCAGCAGTCTCCGACAGGGCCTGTTTGGCTACACCTTC
>NA|TRBJ1-1|TRBV7-9|once
CASIYREGTEAFF
TGTGCCAGCATATACAGGGAGGGCACTGAAGCTTTCTTT
>NA|TRBJ2-5|TRBV7-2|NA
CASSSPPGAGAQETQYF
TGTGCCAGCAGCTCCCCCCCCGGTGCGGGGGCCCAAGAGACCCAGTACTTC
>NA|TRBJ1-2|TRBV28|NA
CASSSNYGYTF
TGTGCCAGCAGCAGTAACTATGGCTACACCTTC
>NA|TRBJ1-2|TRBV27|NA
CASSKEGFAGYTF
TGTGCCAGCAGCAAGGAGGGGTTCGCTGGCTACACCTTC
>TRBD2|TRBJ2-7|TRBV23-1|once
CASSPGGPYEQYF
TGCGCCAGCAGTCCGGGGGGGCCCTACGAGCAGTACTTC
>TRBD1|TRBJ1-1|TRBV18|NA
CASSPPTGVVAEAFF
TGTGCCAGCTCACCACCGACAGGGGTGGTTGCCGAAGCTTTCTTT
>NA|TRBJ2-1|TRBV12-5|once
CASGFGRQSSYNEQFF
TGTGCTAGTGGTTTTGGCCGACAGAGCTCCTACAATGAGCAGTTCTTC
>TRBD2|TRBJ2-2|TRBV25-1|NA
CASSESSGGGELFF
TGTGCCAGCAGTGAATCCAGCGGGGGCGGGGAGCTGTTTTTT
>NA|TRBJ2-5|TRBV11-2|NA
CASSEQGLGETQYF
TGTGCCAGCAGCGAACAGGGATTAGGAGAGACCCAGTACTTC
>NA|TRBJ1-2|TRBV19|NA
CASSTRAQSGGYGYTF
TGTGCCAGTAGTACGAGGGCACAATCCGGGGGCTATGGCTACACCTTC
>TRBD1|TRBJ2-2|TRBV6-6|once
CASSPTGQGLTGELFF
TGTGCCAGCAGCCCCACGGGACAGGGGTTGACCGGGGAGCTGTTTTTT
>TRBD1|TRBJ2-2|TRBV5-1|NA
CASSFGTGGGVRELFF
TGCGCCAGCAGCTTTGGGACAGGGGGCGGTGTCCGGGAGCTGTTTTTT
>NA|TRBJ2-2|TRBV19|NA
CASSMYGSGIGELFF
TGTGCCAGTAGTATGTATGGATCGGGGATCGGGGAGCTGTTTTTT
>TRBD2|TRBJ2-6|TRBV30|NA
CGFNRGAGANVLTF
TGTGGGTTTAACCGGGGGGCTGGGGCCAACGTCCTGACTTTC
>NA|TRBJ1-1|TRBV7-8|NA
CASSVNVGRNTEAFF
TGTGCCAGCAGCGTTAATGTGGGCCGGAACACTGAAGCTTTCTTT
>NA|TRBJ1-5|TRBV5-1|NA
CASSEAGSNQPQHF
TGCGCCAGCAGCGAGGCCGGCAGCAATCAGCCCCAGCATTTT
>NA|TRBJ1-2|TRBV18|NA
CASSPRRGWYTF
TGTGCCAGCTCACCACGGCGGGGATGGTACACCTTC
>NA|TRBJ1-4|TRBV28|NA
CASSLYRLNEKLFF
TGTGCCAGCAGTTTATACAGGCTTAATGAAAAACTGTTTTTT
>NA|TRBJ1-1|TRBV6-1|NA
CASIGPWDKAFF
TGTGCCAGCATCGGACCCTGGGACAAAGCTTTCTTT
>TRBD1|TRBJ1-4|TRBV19|NA
CASSIRTGINEKLFF
TGTGCCAGTAGTATTCGGACAGGTATTAATGAAAAACTGTTTTTT
>TRBD1|TRBJ1-6|TRBV5-1|NA
CASSLAGGDSPLHF
TGCGCCAGCAGCTTAGCAGGGGGTGACTCACCCCTCCACTTT
>NA|TRBJ2-5|TRBV11-2|NA
CASSSGLRRNQTQYF
TGTGCCAGCAGCTCGGGACTGCGGCGGAACCAGACCCAGTACTTC
>NA|TRBJ1-4|TRBV19|NA
CASSMGATGEKLFF
TGTGCCAGTAGTATGGGGGCGACTGGAGAAAAACTGTTTTTT
>TRBD1|TRBJ1-5|TRBV15|NA
CATSRSGTGDFQPQHF
TGTGCCACCAGCAGATCCGGGACAGGGGATTTTCAGCCCCAGCATTTT
>TRBD1|TRBJ2-7|TRBV5-8|NA
CASRASPRAGGYEQYF
TGTGCCAGCAGAGCTTCTCCCCGGGCAGGGGGCTACGAGCAGTACTTC
>TRBD1|TRBJ1-2|TRBV6-5|NA
CASRGQGVGGYTF
TGTGCCAGCAGGGGGCAGGGGGTAGGGGGCTACACCTTC
>NA|TRBJ2-3|TRBV7-6|NA
CASSLLGGADTDTQYF
TGTGCCAGCAGCTTATTGGGGGGGGCCGACACAGATACGCAGTATTTT
>NA|TRBJ2-3|TRBV6-1|NA
CASSEAFFQVDTQYF
TGTGCCAGCAGTGAAGCATTTTTCCAGGTGGATACGCAGTATTTT
>TRBD2|TRBJ2-2|TRBV13|few
CASSSRGGQTGELFF
TGTGCCAGCAGCTCCCGGGGGGGGCAAACCGGGGAGCTGTTTTTT
>TRBD1|TRBJ2-5|TRBV30|NA
CAWSVGTAETQYF
TGTGCCTGGAGTGTAGGGACAGCAGAGACCCAGTACTTC
>TRBD2|TRBJ2-7|TRBV4-1|once
CASSQVPPWLAVRNEQYF
TGCGCCAGCAGCCAAGTCCCTCCGTGGCTAGCGGTAAGGAACGAGCAGTACTTC
>NA|TRBJ2-2|TRBV12-5|NA
CASGRLGALFF
TGTGCTAGTGGTAGACTAGGTGCGCTGTTTTTT
>NA|TRBJ1-6|TRBV5-1|NA
CASSENSPLHF
TGCGCCAGCAGCGAGAATTCACCCCTCCACTTT
>NA|TRBJ2-5|TRBV19|NA
CASSIFPGPETQYF
TGTGCCAGTAGTATATTCCCAGGGCCGGAGACCCAGTACTTC